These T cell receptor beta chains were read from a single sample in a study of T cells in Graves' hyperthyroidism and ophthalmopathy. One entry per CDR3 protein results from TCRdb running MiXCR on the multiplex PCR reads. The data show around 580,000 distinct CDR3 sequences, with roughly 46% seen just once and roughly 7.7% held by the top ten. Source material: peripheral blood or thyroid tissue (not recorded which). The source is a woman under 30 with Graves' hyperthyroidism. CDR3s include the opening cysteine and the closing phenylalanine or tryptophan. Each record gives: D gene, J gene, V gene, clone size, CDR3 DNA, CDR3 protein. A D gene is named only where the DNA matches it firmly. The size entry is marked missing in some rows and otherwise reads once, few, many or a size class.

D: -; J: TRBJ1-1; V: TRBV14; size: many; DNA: TGTGCCAGCAGCTACAGGGATCTCACTGAAGCTTTCTTT; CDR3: CASSYRDLTEAFF
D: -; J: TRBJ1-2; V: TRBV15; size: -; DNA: TGTGCCACCAGCAGTTACGCGTGGGGCAGGGGCCGCGTTAACTATGGCTACACCTTC; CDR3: CATSSYAWGRGRVNYGYTF
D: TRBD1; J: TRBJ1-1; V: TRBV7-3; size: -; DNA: TGTGCCAGCAGCTTAAGGGACAGGGGGGGGAACACTGAAGCTTTCTTT; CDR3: CASSLRDRGGNTEAFF
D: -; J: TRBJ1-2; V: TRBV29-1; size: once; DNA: TGCAGCGTTGAAGGCCCTGAGGAGCGGTACAATGGCTACACCTTC; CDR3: CSVEGPEERYNGYTF
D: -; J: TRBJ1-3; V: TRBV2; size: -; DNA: TGTGCCAGCAGTGAAGCGGGAAGGGTCGGCCCTGGAAACACCATATATTTT; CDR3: CASSEAGRVGPGNTIYF
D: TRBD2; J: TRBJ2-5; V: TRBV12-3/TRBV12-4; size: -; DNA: TGTGCCAGCGTCCAGACTAGCCAGGAGACCCAGTACTTC; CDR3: CASVQTSQETQYF
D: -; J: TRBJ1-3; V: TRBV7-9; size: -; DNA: TGTGCCAGCGGCATCCTCAGGGAGCACTCTGGAAACACCATATATTTT; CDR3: CASGILREHSGNTIYF
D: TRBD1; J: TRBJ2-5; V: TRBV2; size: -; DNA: TGTGCCAGCAGCGTGGGACAGGGCAAGACCCAGTACTTC; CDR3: CASSVGQGKTQYF
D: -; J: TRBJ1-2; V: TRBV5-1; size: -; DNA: TGCGCCAGCAGCTTGGCGACAGTTAGAGGTGGTGGCTACACCTTC; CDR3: CASSLATVRGGGYTF
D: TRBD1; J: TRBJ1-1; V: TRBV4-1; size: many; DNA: TGCGCCAGCAGCCAAGGGGACAGGGTGAAGAACACTGAAGCTTTCTTT; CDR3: CASSQGDRVKNTEAFF
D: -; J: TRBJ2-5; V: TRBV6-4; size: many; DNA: TGTGCCAGCAGTGGGGAGACCCACGAGACCCAGTACTTC; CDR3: CASSGETHETQYF
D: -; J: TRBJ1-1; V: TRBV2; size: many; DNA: TGTGCCAGCAGCGGTAGTCGGGGCACTGAAGCTTTCTTT; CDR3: CASSGSRGTEAFF
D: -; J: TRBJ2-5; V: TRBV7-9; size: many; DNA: TGTGCCAGCGGAAGGGACGTGGAGACCCAGTACTTC; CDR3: CASGRDVETQYF
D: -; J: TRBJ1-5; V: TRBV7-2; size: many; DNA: TGTGCCAGCAGCCCGGACGGATATCAGCCCCAGCATTTT; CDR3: CASSPDGYQPQHF
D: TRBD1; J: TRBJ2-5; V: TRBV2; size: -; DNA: TGTGCCAGTAGTAACAGGGGATCCGGGCGCGATCCGAGAGAGACCCAGTACTTC; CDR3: CASSNRGSGRDPRETQYF
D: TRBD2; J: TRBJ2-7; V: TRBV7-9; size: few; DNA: TGTGCCAGCAGTTTTAGGACTAGCGGGACCTACGAGCAGTACTTC; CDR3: CASSFRTSGTYEQYF
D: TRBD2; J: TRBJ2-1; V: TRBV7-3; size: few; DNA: TGTGCCAGCAGCTTAACGGGACTAGCGGGGAGCTCCTACAATGAGCAGTTCTTC; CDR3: CASSLTGLAGSSYNEQFF
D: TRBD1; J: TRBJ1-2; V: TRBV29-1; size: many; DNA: TGCAGCGTTAGACAGGGAGGGGACTACACCTTC; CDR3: CSVRQGGDYTF
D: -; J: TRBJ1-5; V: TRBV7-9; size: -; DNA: TGTGCCAGCAGCTTAGCAGGGGGGGAACGGGAGCAGCCCCAGCATTTT; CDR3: CASSLAGGEREQPQHF
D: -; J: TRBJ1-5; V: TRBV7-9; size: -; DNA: TGTGCCAGCAGCTTAGGAACAGGGACACATGAGCATTTT; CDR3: CASSLGTGTHEHF
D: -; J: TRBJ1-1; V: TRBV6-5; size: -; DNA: TGTGCCAGCAGTTCGACTAGCGGGAGCACTGAAGCTTTCTTT; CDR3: CASSSTSGSTEAFF
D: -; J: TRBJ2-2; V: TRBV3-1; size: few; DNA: TGTGCCAGCAGCCCTACCCCCTCGAACACCGGGGAGCTGTTTTTT; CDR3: CASSPTPSNTGELFF
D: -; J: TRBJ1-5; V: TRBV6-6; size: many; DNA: TGTGCCAGCAGTTACTTGGGCAGATGGGGGGTCAGCAATCAGCCCCAGCATTTT; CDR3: CASSYLGRWGVSNQPQHF
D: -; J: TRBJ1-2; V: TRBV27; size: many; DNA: TGTGCCAGCAGTGCGACAAGGGACTATGGCTACACCTTC; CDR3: CASSATRDYGYTF
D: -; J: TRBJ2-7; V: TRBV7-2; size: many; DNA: TGTGCCAGCAGCCCCCCCGGAGATCCCTACGAGCAGTACTTC; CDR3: CASSPPGDPYEQYF
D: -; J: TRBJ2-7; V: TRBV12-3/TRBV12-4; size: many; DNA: TGTGCCAGCAGTCTACAGATAGGGAATTACGAGCAGTACTTC; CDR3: CASSLQIGNYEQYF
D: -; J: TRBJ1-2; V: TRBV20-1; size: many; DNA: TGCAGTGCTAAGATGGGGGCATACTATGGCTACACCTTC; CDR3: CSAKMGAYYGYTF
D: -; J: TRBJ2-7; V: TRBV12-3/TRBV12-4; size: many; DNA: TGTGCCAGCAGTTGGGGGGACTCCTACGAGCAGTACTTC; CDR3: CASSWGDSYEQYF
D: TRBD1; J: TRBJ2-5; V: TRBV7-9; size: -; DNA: TGTGCCACCTACCCGGACAGGGAAGAGACCCAGTACTTC; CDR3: CATYPDREETQYF
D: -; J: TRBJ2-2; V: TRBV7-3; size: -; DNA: TGTGCCAGCAGCCAAGATGGGCAGGGGCGAGGTTCCGGGGAGCTGTTTTTT; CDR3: CASSQDGQGRGSGELFF
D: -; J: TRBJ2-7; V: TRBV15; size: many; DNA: TGTGCCACCAGCAGAGAGCGGATCGGGGGCCGCGAGCAGTACTTC; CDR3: CATSRERIGGREQYF
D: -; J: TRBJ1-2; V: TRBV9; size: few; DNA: TGTGCCAGCAGCGTAGCACAGGGATTATACTATGGCTACACCTTC; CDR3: CASSVAQGLYYGYTF
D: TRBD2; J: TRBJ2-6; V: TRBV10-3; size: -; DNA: TGTGCCATCGCCGGGGGGGGCGAGGGAGTTGGGGCCAACGTCCTGACTTTC; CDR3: CAIAGGGEGVGANVLTF
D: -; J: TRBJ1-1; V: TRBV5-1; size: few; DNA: TGCGCCAGCAGCTTGGAGGGGGACAATGAGCAGTTCTTT; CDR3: CASSLEGDNEQFF
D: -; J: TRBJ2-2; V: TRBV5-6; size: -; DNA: TGTGCCAGCAGCGACGAGCCGGGCCAGGGGCTCGGGGAGCTGTTTTTT; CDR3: CASSDEPGQGLGELFF
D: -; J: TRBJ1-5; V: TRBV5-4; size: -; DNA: TGCGCCAGCAGCCCCAGGAGGGGAGAGAGCAATCAGCCCCAGCATTTT; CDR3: CASSPRRGESNQPQHF
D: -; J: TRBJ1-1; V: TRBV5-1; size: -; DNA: TGCGCCAGCAGCCCCAGTACTTTGAACACTGAAGCTTTCTTT; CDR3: CASSPSTLNTEAFF
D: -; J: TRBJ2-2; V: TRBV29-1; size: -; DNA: TGCAGCGTTGAAACTGGCACTAGCTCGAACACCGGGGAGCTGTTTTTT; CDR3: CSVETGTSSNTGELFF
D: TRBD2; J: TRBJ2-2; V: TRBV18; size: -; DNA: TGTGCCAGCTCAGGACTAGCGGGAGGAGTGAACACCGGGGAGCTGTTTTTT; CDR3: CASSGLAGGVNTGELFF
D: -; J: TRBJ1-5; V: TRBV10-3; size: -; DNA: TGTGCCATCAGTGCGGGTGAGACCCAGCATTTT; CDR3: CAISAGETQHF
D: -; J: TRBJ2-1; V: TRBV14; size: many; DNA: TGTGCCAGCGCACAAGGTATTCACTCCTACAATGAGCAGTTCTTC; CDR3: CASAQGIHSYNEQFF
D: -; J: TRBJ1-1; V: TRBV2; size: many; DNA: TGTGCCAGCAGTGGGGGGGAAGCTTTCTTT; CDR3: CASSGGEAFF
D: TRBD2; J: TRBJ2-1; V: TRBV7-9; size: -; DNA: TGTGCCAGCAGCTTCCCGACTAGCGGGAACTACAATGAGCAGTTCTTC; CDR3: CASSFPTSGNYNEQFF
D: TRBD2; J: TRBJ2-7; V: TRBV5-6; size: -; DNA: TGTGCCAGCAGCTTGACCGGGACTAGACACATGTTC; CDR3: CASSLTGTRHMF
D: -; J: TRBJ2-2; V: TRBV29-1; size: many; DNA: TGCAGCGTCCGGCTGGGGACCGGGGAGCTGTTTTTT; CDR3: CSVRLGTGELFF
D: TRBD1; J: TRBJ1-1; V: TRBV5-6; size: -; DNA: TGTGCCAGCAGTCGGACAGGGTGGTCTGGGGCTTTCTTT; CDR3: CASSRTGWSGAFF
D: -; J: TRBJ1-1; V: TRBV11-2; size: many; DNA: TGTGCCAGCAGCTTAGTGGGGGGTGAGCCCACTGAAGCTTTCTTT; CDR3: CASSLVGGEPTEAFF
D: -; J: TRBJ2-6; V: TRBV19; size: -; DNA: TGTGCCAGTCTGACCCCCCCCGGGACAAAACTCTCTGGGGCCAACGTCCTGACTTTC; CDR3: CASLTPPGTKLSGANVLTF
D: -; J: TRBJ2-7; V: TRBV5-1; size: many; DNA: TGCGCCAGCAGAGAGGCCCCGACAGAAATGACCTACGAGCAGTACTTC; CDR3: CASREAPTEMTYEQYF
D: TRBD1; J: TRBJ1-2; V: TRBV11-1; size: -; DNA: TGTGCCAGCAGCCCGGGACAGGGGGCGGAAGGCTACACCTTC; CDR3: CASSPGQGAEGYTF
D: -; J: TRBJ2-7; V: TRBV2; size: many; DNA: TGTGCCAGCAGGAAGCCCCGCACTAAAGGGAGCCTCTCCTACGAGCAGTACTTC; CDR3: CASRKPRTKGSLSYEQYF
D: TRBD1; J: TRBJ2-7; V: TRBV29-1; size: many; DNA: TGCAGCGTTGTCCCTTCTGACAGGGGGTCGGGAAGCGAGCAGTACTTC; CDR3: CSVVPSDRGSGSEQYF
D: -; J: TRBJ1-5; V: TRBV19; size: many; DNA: TGTGCCAGTAGTATTCTGATTCGGACTAGCAATCAGCCCCAGCATTTT; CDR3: CASSILIRTSNQPQHF
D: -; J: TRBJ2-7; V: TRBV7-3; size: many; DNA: TGTGCCAGCAGCTTAGGGGCGAACCCCACCGCCTACGAGCAGTACTTC; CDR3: CASSLGANPTAYEQYF
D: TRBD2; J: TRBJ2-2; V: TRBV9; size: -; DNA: TGTGCCAGCAGCGTAGTACCCCTAGCGGGGGTGAACACCGGGGAGCTGTTTTTT; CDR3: CASSVVPLAGVNTGELFF
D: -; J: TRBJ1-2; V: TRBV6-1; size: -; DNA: TGTGCCAGCAGTGAAGAGGGCGGCAGGGAGTATGGCTACACCTTC; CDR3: CASSEEGGREYGYTF
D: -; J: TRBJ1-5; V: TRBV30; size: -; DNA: TGTGCCTGGAGTGTAGCGGGGAATCAGCCCCAGCATTTT; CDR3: CAWSVAGNQPQHF
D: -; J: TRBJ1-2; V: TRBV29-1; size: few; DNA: TGCAGCGTTGATGGCGGGAGGGCCTACACCTTC; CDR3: CSVDGGRAYTF
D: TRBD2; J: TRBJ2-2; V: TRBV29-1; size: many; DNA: TGCAGCGTTGACCCTAGCGGGAGTAGGGGGGAGCTGTTTTTT; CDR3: CSVDPSGSRGELFF
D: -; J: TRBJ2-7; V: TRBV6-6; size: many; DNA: TGTGCCAGCGAACCACTGGCAGAGGGCCGGTACGAGCAGTACTTC; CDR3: CASEPLAEGRYEQYF